The 17 T cell receptor beta chains below all came from one sample that was sequenced in a study of blood T cells in healthy people across ages. A second PCR of about 7 to 12 cycles used a sample-barcoded 5' primer and a J-beta primer mix. TCRdb recomputed calls from the 5' RACE reads with MiXCR, one row per CDR3 protein. The table records about 670,000 distinct CDR3 sequences, 52% of them present only once. Sequencing used blood. Receptor source: an elderly woman in good health.

In its sample, this clonotype was seen many times. CDR3 DNA: TGCAGCGTTGAGGCAAAAGGGGTGATCTACAATGAGCAGTTCTTC. This codes for CSVEAKGVIYNEQFF. V usage is TRBV29-1 and J usage is TRBJ2-1, with D perhaps TRBD1 (5 bases). The V gene's germline CDR1 is SQVTM and CDR2 ANQGSEA. V lost 3 bases and J lost 3, with 15 bases in between. This CDR3 contains 15 residues.

This clonotype has a handful of counts. V gene TRBV5-1 combines with J gene TRBJ2-2; D remains ambiguous. The CDR3 consists of 16 residues. V was cut by 1 base and J by 0 bases, with 10 bases left in between. Germline V gives CDR1 SGHRS, CDR2 YFSETQ. The CDR3 bases are TGCGCCAGCAGCTTGTTGTGGGATTCGAACACCGGGGAGCTGTTTTTT. It is translated as CASSLLWDSNTGELFF. Full variable domain (rest looked up from reference TRBV5-1 and TRBJ2-2): KAGVTQTPRYLIKTRGQQVTLSCSPISGHRSVSWYQQTPGQGLQFLFEYFSETQRNKGNFPGRFSGRQFSNSRSEMNVSTLELGDSALYLCASSLLWDSNTGELFFGEGSRLTVL.

This chain connects TRBV7-9 to TRBJ2-5; D not resolved. This CDR3 region has 13 residues. V was pared by 5 bases and J by 0 bases, with 7 bases between. The germline V gene has CDR1 SEHNR and CDR2 FQNEAQ (reference sequence). CDR3 nucleotides: TGTGCCAGCAGCAGGTCGTACCAAGAGACCCAGTACTTC. Translation gives CASSRSYQETQYF.

This clonotype has ten or more counts. The rearrangement joins TRBV2 to TRBJ2-3; unclear D gene. Germline V gives CDR1 SNHLY, CDR2 FYNNEI. This CDR3 spans 15 amino acids. The ends were cut back, 3 bases at V and 0 bases at J, with 10 bases in the middle. CDR3 protein: CASSDRLRSTDTQYF. CDR3 bases: TGTGCCAGCAGTGATAGGTTGAGGAGCACAGATACGCAGTATTTT.

The chain carries TRBV7-8 and TRBJ1-2, with 8 bases fitting TRBD1. Germline CDR1 SGHVS, CDR2 FQNEAQ. The CDR3 consists of 15 residues. V lost 3 bases to trimming and J lost 4 bases; unmatched junction nucleotides: 7. The CDR3 bases are TGTGCCAGCAGCTTGATTCAGGGGGCGGTCTATGGCTACACCTTC. It yields the protein CASSLIQGAVYGYTF.

To note about this clonotype: Given a much more abundant clone one base away, this may be a read error. The chain joins TRBV3-1 to TRBJ2-1, with 14 bases identical to TRBD2. The CDR3 is 15 residues long. Germline lookup yields CDR1 LGHDT and CDR2 YNNKEL (reference sequence). The CDR3 sequence: CACSQGLAGGAEQFF. The CDR3 coding sequence is TGTGCCTGCAGCCAAGGACTAGCGGGAGGAGCTGAGCAGTTCTTC.

The chain joins TRBV12-3 or TRBV12-4 to TRBJ2-1, with D tentatively TRBD2 (7 bases). The CDR3 is made up of 14 amino acids. V lost 5 bases to trimming and J lost 5 bases, with 13 bases between them. The CDR3 is CASSVKRDNNEQFF. CDR3 sequence (DNA): TGTGCCAGCAGTGTCAAGCGGGACAACAATGAGCAGTTCTTC.

This clonotype was recorded at least ten times. The chain couples TRBV4-1 to TRBJ2-3; tentatively, D is TRBD1 (6 bases). The CDR3 is made up of 13 amino acids. The germline CDR1 and CDR2 sequences are MGHRA and YSYEKL. The ends were cut back, 2 bases at V and 5 bases at J, with 8 bases in the middle. In nucleotides, the CDR3 is TGCGCCAGCAGCCAAACAGGGCTAGATACGCAGTATTTT. Protein sequence: CASSQTGLDTQYF.

This clonotype was found once. The genes are TRBV11-3 and TRBJ2-2; no definite D call. The V gene lost 5 bases and the J gene lost 4 bases, with 14 bases spanning the gap. The CDR3 loop spans 15 amino acids. CDR1 is SGHNT, CDR2 YENEEA, per germline. The CDR3 reads CASSHGWQSTGELFF. DNA for the CDR3: TGTGCCAGCAGCCACGGCTGGCAGTCCACCGGGGAGCTGTTTTTT. The variable domain in full, completed from reference TRBV11-3 and TRBJ2-2, reads EAGVVQSPRYKIIEKKQPVAFWCNPISGHNTLYWYLQNLGQGPELLIRYENEEAVDDSQLPKDRFSAERLKGVDSTLKIQPAELGDSAVYLCASSHGWQSTGELFFGEGSRLTVL.

This clonotype was seen many times. V gene TRBV2 combines with J gene TRBJ1-5, with 7 bases aligning to TRBD1. Germline CDR1 reads SNHLY; CDR2 reads FYNNEI. This CDR3 contains 15 residues. With 4 bases clipped from V and 7 bases from J, the junction kept 10 bases outside the gene matches. The CDR3: CASSGEGGKRQPQHF. The CDR3 DNA reads TGTGCCAGCAGTGGGGAAGGGGGCAAGCGGCAGCCCCAGCATTTT.

This chain uses TRBV18 with TRBJ2-1; D is possibly TRBD1 (5 bases). V gave up 2 bases and J gave up 0 bases, with 14 bases separating them. Germline assignment: CDR1 KGHSH and CDR2 LQKENI. There are 17 residues in the CDR3. DNA of the CDR3: TGTGCCAGCTCACCAGAAGGTTGGGGCAGCTCCTACAATGAGCAGTTCTTC. Amino acid sequence: CASSPEGWGSSYNEQFF.

This clonotype was seen a few times. This chain joins TRBV7-9 and TRBJ1-5; D gene unclear. Germline V gene lookup returns CDR1 SEHNR and CDR2 FQNEAQ (reference sequence). CDR3 length: 13 amino acids. V gave up 4 bases and J gave up 2 bases, with 6 bases separating them. The CDR3 coding sequence is TGTGCCAGCAGCTCGAGCGGCAATCAGCCCCAGCATTTT. This gives the protein CASSSSGNQPQHF.

This clonotype has only a few counts. A read error may be the cause here, since a much bigger clone is one base away. The V call is TRBV20-1, the J call TRBJ2-3, with 9 bases fitting TRBD2. The CDR3 contains 15 residues. V trimming: 5 bases; J trimming: 8 bases; junction bases outside the gene matches: 14. CDR1 and CDR2 from the germline V gene are DFQATT and SNEGSKA (reference sequence). The CDR3 coding sequence is TGCAGTGCTGGACGGGCGGGAGGGCCCTCAGGTACGCAGTATTTT. Translating gives CSAGRAGGPSGTQYF.

A note on this clonotype: This may arise from a read error, as a much more abundant clone is one base away. The chain joins TRBV5-1 to TRBJ1-4; 7 nucleotides align to TRBD1. CDR1 and CDR2 from the germline V gene are SGHRS and YFSETQ. This CDR3 is built from 15 residues. The CDR3, as DNA: TGCGCCAGCAGCCTCCAGACAGGGCCTAATGAAAGACTGTTTTTT. The encoded protein is CASSLQTGPNERLFF.

This clonotype was recorded many times. The V and J genes are TRBV27 and TRBJ2-1; TRBD1 aligns across 8 bases. The CDR3 extends over 14 amino acids. Germline loops: CDR1 MNHEY, CDR2 SMNVEV (reference sequence). The ends lost 3 bases at V and 5 bases at J; junction bases unmatched: 3. Written as DNA, the CDR3 is TGTGCCAGCAGTTTTTTGGACAGGGACAATGAGCAGTTCTTC. It yields the protein CASSFLDRDNEQFF.

This clonotype has just one count. This chain uses TRBV7-2 with TRBJ2-7, with D tentatively TRBD2 (6 bases). The germline CDR1 and CDR2 sequences are SGHTA and FQGNSA. Deletions cut 2 bases from V and 3 bases from J, with 14 bases between. There are 15 residues in the CDR3. For the CDR3, the DNA is TGTGCCAGCAGCTTACTCGGGAGCGTCTACTACGAGCAGTACTTC. Protein sequence: CASSLLGSVYYEQYF.

This clonotype was seen a single time. This sequence joins TRBV5-1 and TRBJ2-7, with unresolved D. The V gene lost 2 bases and the J gene lost 1 base, with 10 bases spanning the gap. The germline V gene has CDR1 SGHRS and CDR2 YFSETQ. The CDR3 sequence is 14 residues long. The CDR3, as DNA: TGCGCCAGCAGCTTTGTGAGTCTATCCTACGAGCAGTACTTC. Amino acid sequence: CASSFVSLSYEQYF.